Listed below are T cell receptor beta chains from one sample, sequenced in a study of cytomegalovirus exposure and HLA in healthy donors. Clones were read by immunoSEQ multiplex PCR, and TCRdb kept only the in-frame ones, dropping some. The sample holds around 150,000 clones, approximately 71% seen once. Sequencing was done on a sample of PBMCs. The source of these receptors is a man aged 25 to 45 in good health and CMV-seropositive. CDR3s include the opening cysteine and the closing phenylalanine or tryptophan. The D gene is left open where the match is weak. Size tells how often a clone was seen (once, few, many) or the class of an expanded clone, and some rows leave it out.

.,.,TRBV27,TRBJ2-6,CASSEGGVAIGANVLTF,TGTGCCAGCAGTGAAGGCGGGGTGGCCATCGGGGCCAACGTCCTGACTTTC
.,.,TRBV19,TRBJ2-3,CASSKQDTQYF,TGTGCCAGTAGTAAACAAGATACGCAGTATTTT
.,few,TRBV4-1,TRBJ2-7,CASTGESNEQYF,TGCGCCAGCACGGGAGAGTCCAACGAGCAGTACTTC
.,few,TRBV27,TRBJ2-1,CASSSILRNEQFF,TGTGCCAGCAGTTCTATTTTGCGCAATGAGCAGTTCTTC
.,.,TRBV30,TRBJ1-1,CAWSALPGSSSMAFF,TGTGCCTGGAGCGCATTGCCGGGATCCTCTTCTATGGCTTTCTTT
TRBD2,once,TRBV5-1,TRBJ2-7,CASSAGLAYEQYF,TGCGCCAGCAGCGCGGGACTAGCTTACGAGCAGTACTTC
TRBD2,.,TRBV13,TRBJ2-5,CASSPRMAGVRQETQYF,TGTGCCAGCAGCCCTCGTATGGCGGGAGTTCGTCAAGAGACCCAGTACTTC
TRBD1,.,TRBV11-3,TRBJ2-6,CASSPGDRAGANVLTF,TGTGCCAGCAGCCCAGGGGACAGGGCTGGGGCCAACGTCCTGACTTTC
.,.,TRBV19,TRBJ2-3,CASGGVTDTQYF,TGTGCCAGTGGAGGTGTTACAGATACGCAGTATTTT
.,.,TRBV5-1,TRBJ1-5,CASSLGGYSNQPQHF,TGCGCCAGCAGCTTGGGAGGTTATAGCAATCAGCCCCAGCATTTT
.,.,TRBV7-3,TRBJ1-1,CASSSNGPRDTEAFF,TGTGCCAGCAGCTCAAACGGTCCAAGAGACACTGAAGCTTTCTTT
TRBD2,.,TRBV5-1,TRBJ2-1,CASSLGGLGAYNEQFF,TGCGCCAGCAGCTTGGGGGGACTAGGGGCCTACAATGAGCAGTTCTTC
.,.,TRBV6-5,TRBJ1-1,CASSLSQMNTEAFF,TGTGCCAGCAGTCTCTCCCAGATGAACACTGAAGCTTTCTTT
.,.,TRBV2,TRBJ1-1,CASSEQGLATEAFF,TGTGCCAGCAGTGAGCAGGGGCTGGCCACTGAAGCTTTCTTT
TRBD1,.,TRBV5-1,TRBJ1-2,CASSSQPTGRYGYTF,TGCGCCAGCAGCTCTCAGCCGACAGGGCGCTATGGCTACACCTTC
.,.,TRBV7-6,TRBJ2-6,CASSTQQGRSGANVLTF,TGTGCCAGCAGCACGCAACAGGGAAGGTCTGGGGCCAACGTCCTGACTTTC
.,.,TRBV27,TRBJ2-1,CASSALGDEQFF,TGTGCCAGCAGTGCCCTCGGGGATGAGCAGTTCTTC
TRBD2,.,TRBV7-3,TRBJ2-7,CASSLSSSGGSYEQYF,TGTGCCAGCAGCTTAAGCTCTAGCGGGGGGTCCTACGAGCAGTACTTC
.,.,TRBV19,TRBJ1-2,CASSTPELKDYGYTF,TGTGCCAGTAGTACCCCGGAGTTGAAGGACTATGGCTACACCTTC
TRBD2,.,TRBV10-3,TRBJ2-1,CAISVGREGRGNEQFF,TGTGCCATCAGTGTAGGGCGGGAGGGCCGAGGGAATGAGCAGTTCTTC
.,.,TRBV5-6,TRBJ1-1,CASSTRTELGGEAFF,TGTGCCAGCAGCACCAGGACGGAGCTCGGGGGTGAAGCTTTCTTT
.,.,TRBV28,TRBJ2-7,CASSLPAEFYEQYF,TGTGCCAGCAGTTTACCTGCGGAATTCTACGAGCAGTACTTC
.,few,TRBV7-6,TRBJ2-3,CASSLVVRATDTQYF,TGTGCCAGCAGCTTAGTAGTTAGAGCCACAGATACGCAGTATTTT
.,.,TRBV7-9,TRBJ1-4,CASSLESGDGGKLFF,TGTGCCAGCAGCTTAGAATCAGGGGATGGCGGAAAACTGTTTTTT
TRBD1,few,TRBV5-6,TRBJ1-2,CASSRDRGNYGYTF,TGTGCCAGCAGCAGGGACAGGGGAAACTATGGCTACACCTTC
.,.,TRBV7-2,TRBJ2-5,CASSLIPSGRETQYF,TGTGCCAGCAGCTTGATCCCCAGCGGACGAGAGACCCAGTACTTC
TRBD2,once,TRBV5-1,TRBJ2-3,CASRTSGADTQYF,TGCGCCAGCCGGACTAGCGGGGCAGATACGCAGTATTTT
.,.,TRBV15,TRBJ1-3,CATSRDQRPPGGNTIYF,TGTGCCACCAGCAGAGATCAAAGACCGCCGGGGGGAAACACCATATATTTT
.,.,TRBV19,TRBJ2-1,CASSIGGRSDNEQFF,TGTGCCAGTAGTATAGGGGGCAGGTCCGATAATGAGCAGTTCTTC
TRBD2,.,TRBV30,TRBJ2-3,CAWEPYAGGTDTQYF,TGTGCCTGGGAGCCCTATGCGGGAGGCACAGATACGCAGTATTTT
TRBD2,few,TRBV6-6,TRBJ2-1,CASRPMTSGSGEQFF,TGTGCCAGCAGGCCCATGACTAGCGGGAGTGGGGAGCAGTTCTTC
.,.,TRBV10-3,TRBJ2-1,CAIKHTDYNEQFF,TGTGCCATCAAACACACAGATTACAATGAGCAGTTCTTC
.,.,TRBV5-1,TRBJ2-5,CASSFYPLLVNQETQYF,TGCGCCAGCAGCTTCTACCCCCTCTTAGTGAACCAAGAGACCCAGTACTTC
.,.,TRBV30,TRBJ2-3,CAWGRDYTDTQYF,TGTGCCTGGGGCCGTGATTACACAGATACGCAGTATTTT
TRBD2,once,TRBV2,TRBJ2-3,CASSEVAGAPGPDTQYF,TGTGCCAGCAGTGAAGTGGCGGGAGCTCCAGGCCCAGATACGCAGTATTTT
.,.,TRBV6-6,TRBJ2-7,CASSYGFYEQYF,TGTGCCAGCAGTTACGGCTTCTACGAGCAGTACTTC
.,.,TRBV6-1,TRBJ1-5,CASREDSYSNQPQHF,TGTGCCAGCAGGGAGGACAGTTATAGCAATCAGCCCCAGCATTTT
.,.,TRBV28,TRBJ2-7,CASSLGSGVGYEQYF,TGTGCCAGCAGTTTAGGCTCAGGGGTTGGCTACGAGCAGTACTTC
.,.,TRBV19,TRBJ2-1,CASSIDNTVLSSYNEQFF,TGTGCCAGTAGTATAGATAATACGGTTCTTAGCTCCTACAATGAGCAGTTCTTC
.,.,TRBV6-1,TRBJ1-2,CASSEKTGSGYTF,TGTGCCAGCAGTGAAAAAACAGGGTCTGGCTACACCTTC
.,.,TRBV5-1,TRBJ2-1,CASSFRDSSYNEQFF,TGCGCCAGCAGCTTCCGGGACTCATCTTACAATGAGCAGTTCTTC
TRBD1,few,TRBV19,TRBJ1-1,CASNPGTGRSTEAFF,TGTGCCAGTAATCCCGGGACAGGGCGCAGCACTGAAGCTTTCTTT
TRBD2,once,TRBV29-1,TRBJ2-3,CSVEGGLAGGGTNTQYF,TGCAGCGTTGAGGGGGGACTAGCGGGTGGGGGGACAAATACGCAGTATTTT
TRBD1,once,TRBV6-5,TRBJ2-1,CASTKGTEIYNEQFF,TGTGCCAGCACCAAGGGGACAGAGATTTACAATGAGCAGTTCTTC
.,.,TRBV25-1,TRBJ2-5,CASSEASQETQYF,TGTGCCAGCAGTGAAGCTAGTCAAGAGACCCAGTACTTC
TRBD1,.,TRBV30,TRBJ1-2,CAWSSDRGTYGYTF,TGTGCCTGGAGTAGCGACAGGGGGACGTATGGCTACACCTTC
TRBD2,.,TRBV13,TRBJ2-7,CASSPGLAEAYEQYF,TGTGCCAGCAGCCCCGGGCTAGCGGAAGCCTACGAGCAGTACTTC
TRBD1,.,TRBV6-1,TRBJ2-7,CASSPRQGAYEQYF,TGTGCCAGCAGCCCGCGACAGGGGGCCTACGAGCAGTACTTC
.,few,TRBV19,TRBJ2-2,CASSIRDNPNTGELFF,TGTGCCAGTAGTATAAGGGACAACCCGAACACCGGGGAGCTGTTTTTT